The 26 T cell receptor beta chains below were found in one sample sequenced in a study of CD8 T cells in Susac syndrome. The RNA input was 0.5 to 1 ug, and it was reverse transcribed with random hexamers. TCRdb reanalysed the immunoSEQ multiplex PCR reads using MiXCR and keeps one entry per CDR3 protein. Here the sample spans some 400,000 distinct CDR3 sequences, 85% being singletons. Sequencing used CD8+ T cells from PBMCs. The receptors were gathered from a human donor with multiple sclerosis.

The gene calls are TRBV4-1 and TRBJ1-1, with 7 bases fitting TRBD1. This CDR3 is 14 amino acids long. Germline loops: CDR1 MGHRA, CDR2 YSYEKL. Losses at the gene ends were 2 bases for V and 5 bases for J; bases not matched to a gene: 5. The CDR3 DNA sequence: TGCGCCAGCAGCCAACAACAGGGGTGGACTGAAGCTTTCTTT. Translating it yields CASSQQQGWTEAFF.

V usage is TRBV7-9 and J usage is TRBJ2-1, with 14 bases identical to TRBD2. Germline CDR1 is SEHNR and CDR2 is FQNEAQ (reference sequence). V was clipped by 4 bases and J by 4 bases; unmatched bases: 9. The CDR3 has 18 residues. The CDR3 DNA is TGTGCCAGCAGCTCTAGTCGGACTAGCGGGGGGATTTACAATGAGCAGTTCTTC. This encodes CASSSSRTSGGIYNEQFF.

V is TRBV29-1 and J is TRBJ2-1; weak D call: TRBD2 (5 bases). The CDR3 extends over 13 amino acids. CDR1 SQVTM and CDR2 ANQGSEA come from the germline V gene. V was cut by 3 bases and J by 6 bases, with 12 bases left in between. The CDR3 DNA is TGCAGCGTTGACCCCCTAGCCCTCAATGAGCAGTTCTTC. This gives the protein CSVDPLALNEQFF.

V is TRBV5-4 and J is TRBJ2-7; D remains ambiguous. Germline-derived CDR1 and CDR2 are SGHNT and YYREEE (reference sequence). The CDR3 is 13 residues long. The V gene lost 4 bases and the J gene lost 3 bases, with 11 bases spanning the gap. The CDR3 bases are TGTGCCAGCAGCCAGGCAGGCGACTACGAGCAGTACTTC. The encoded protein is CASSQAGDYEQYF.

The chain is built from TRBV30 and TRBJ1-1; D is undetermined. This CDR3 has 13 amino acids. Trimming took off 3 bases at V and 0 bases at J, with 8 bases between the two ends. Germline loops: CDR1 GTSNPN, CDR2 SVGIG (reference sequence). The CDR3 protein is CAWRSGMNTEAFF. CDR3 nucleotides: TGTGCCTGGAGAAGTGGGATGAACACTGAAGCTTTCTTT.

The chain recombines TRBV25-1 with TRBJ2-1; the match to TRBD2 covers 8 bases. V lost 4 bases, J lost 6 bases, and 5 bases stayed unmatched. Germline assignment: CDR1 MGHDK and CDR2 SYGVNS. The CDR3 length is 14 residues. CDR3: CASSVTSGGNEQFF. DNA for the CDR3: TGTGCCAGCAGTGTAACCAGCGGGGGCAATGAGCAGTTCTTC.

This chain links TRBV24-1 with TRBJ2-5; D is unresolved. This CDR3 has 15 amino acids. Germline CDR1 KGHDR, CDR2 SFDVKD. The V gene lost 1 base and the J gene lost 2 bases, with 10 bases spanning the gap. The CDR3 DNA follows: TGTGCCACCAGTGATTTCTTCAAAAAACAAGAGACCCAGTACTTC. Its protein is CATSDFFKKQETQYF.

This clonotype turned up a few times. The chain is built from TRBV27 and TRBJ2-5; possibly TRBD2 for D (6 bases). In germline, CDR1 is MNHEY, CDR2 SMNVEV (reference sequence). This CDR3 comprises 13 residues. Between the trimmed V and J ends, which lost 5 bases and 5 bases, there was a span of 12 bases. The CDR3 is CASSMRGWETQYF. CDR3 bases: TGTGCCAGCAGTATGCGGGGATGGGAGACCCAGTACTTC.

CDR3 sequence reads: CASSSLDMNYGYTF. CDR3 in DNA: TGTGCCAGCAGTTCCTTGGACATGAACTATGGCTACACCTTC. This chain links TRBV27 with TRBJ1-2; TRBD1 is a possible D gene (5 bases). The CDR3 covers 14 residues. Trimming took 4 bases from V and 2 from J, leaving 11 bases between them. Per germline, CDR1 MNHEY and CDR2 SMNVEV (reference sequence).

The J gene is TRBJ2-5, the V gene TRBV7-9; the D gene is possibly TRBD1 (6 bases). The CDR3 spans 17 residues. V was pared by 5 bases and J by 3 bases, with 22 bases between. Looked up from germline, CDR1 is SEHNR and CDR2 is FQNEAQ (reference sequence). The DNA of the CDR3 is TGTGCCAGCAGCCTAATCCTCCCGGACAGCGGAGAAGAGACCCAGTACTTC. It encodes CASSLILPDSGEETQYF.

This chain uses TRBV2 with TRBJ2-7, with TRBD1 identical over 8 bases. V shed 0 bases and J 0 bases; nucleotides not matched to a gene: 10. This CDR3 spans 18 amino acids. Germline loops: CDR1 SNHLY, CDR2 FYNNEI. The CDR3 coding sequence is TGTGCCAGCAGTGAAGCGCTTAAAGGGACAGGCGTCTCCTACGAGCAGTACTTC. Protein: CASSEALKGTGVSYEQYF.

The chain recombines TRBV27 with TRBJ1-2, with D unclear. Germline V gene data show CDR1 as MNHEY and CDR2 as SMNVEV (reference sequence). Trimming stripped 8 bases from V and 8 bases from J, with 18 bases between. The CDR3 has 13 amino acids. This CDR3 reads CASRNGVLGGYTF. CDR3 coding DNA: TGTGCCAGCCGGAATGGGGTTCTCGGCGGCTACACCTTC.

V is TRBV12-3 or TRBV12-4 and J is TRBJ2-2, with TRBD1 matching 9 bases. The CDR3 is 12 residues long. J was trimmed by 11 bases and V by 5 bases; bases with no gene match: 3. This chain's CDR3 is CASSRTGDELFF. The CDR3 region has the DNA TGTGCCAGCAGTCGGACAGGGGACGAGCTGTTTTTT.

The chain is built from TRBV7-9 and TRBJ2-5; 11 bases line up with TRBD2. CDR3 length: 15 amino acids. Germline trimming cut 5 bases from V and 3 bases from J; bases unmatched to any gene: 5. Germline CDR1 is SEHNR and CDR2 is FQNEAQ (reference sequence). CDR3 protein: CASSRSGGAEETQYF. The DNA for the CDR3 is TGTGCCAGCAGCCGTAGCGGGGGGGCGGAAGAGACCCAGTACTTC.

The rearrangement joins TRBV30 to TRBJ1-5, with D hard to call. The CDR3 consists of 15 residues. V was shortened by 2 bases and J by 7 bases, with 18 bases between the two germline ends. CDR1 GTSNPN and CDR2 SVGIG come from the germline V gene (reference sequence). CDR3 sequence reads: CAWSTGVGRPQPQHF. CDR3 nucleotides: TGTGCCTGGAGTACTGGTGTGGGGAGGCCGCAGCCCCAGCATTTT. Based on the CDR3 plus reference TRBV30 and TRBJ1-5, the full variable domain is SQTIHQWPATLVQPVGSPLSLECTVEGTSNPNLYWYRQAAGRGLQLLFYSVGIGQISSEVPQNLSASRPQDRQFILSSKKLLLSDSGFYLCAWSTGVGRPQPQHFGDGTRLSIL.

The genes are TRBV7-6 and TRBJ2-7; TRBD1 is a possible D gene (6 bases). This CDR3 comprises 15 residues. V was clipped by 4 bases and J by 5 bases, with 18 bases between them. Germline loops: CDR1 SGHVS, CDR2 FNYEAQ. The CDR3 DNA sequence: TGTGCCAGCAGCTGGGTAGCCCAGGGGATCCACGAGCAGTACTTC. Its translation is CASSWVAQGIHEQYF.

This clonotype was counted a single time. This chain links TRBV25-1 with TRBJ1-3; 7 nucleotides align to TRBD1. Germline trimming cut 0 bases from V and 4 bases from J; bases unmatched to any gene: 6. Germline V CDR1 and CDR2: MGHDK, SYGVNS. The CDR3 is 16 amino acids. The CDR3 region is CASSEYFGTVGNTIYF. CDR3 nucleotides: TGTGCCAGCAGTGAATATTTTGGGACAGTCGGAAACACCATATATTTT.

The genes are TRBV6-5 and TRBJ2-2; no firm D call. Germline V lookup: CDR1 MNHEY, CDR2 SVGAGI. Trimming removed 0 bases at V and 1 base at J, with 9 bases between. The CDR3 runs 16 residues. The CDR3 reads CASSYSVAENTGELFF. DNA for the CDR3: TGTGCCAGCAGTTACTCGGTGGCAGAGAACACCGGGGAGCTGTTTTTT.

The chain couples TRBV27 to TRBJ2-7; possibly TRBD1 for D (6 bases). Trimming left V 2 bases short and J 3 bases short, with 11 bases between. Germline V gene sequence: CDR1 MNHEY, CDR2 SMNVEV (reference sequence). The CDR3 length is 14 residues. In DNA form, the CDR3 reads TGTGCCAGCAGTTTAGGACAGACACTCTACGAGCAGTACTTC. This translates into CASSLGQTLYEQYF.

In its sample, this clonotype was seen once. V usage is TRBV29-1 and J usage is TRBJ1-1; no firm D call. In germline, CDR1 is SQVTM, CDR2 ANQGSEA. Trimming shortened V by 4 bases and J by 1 base, and 4 bases separated the two germline ends. This CDR3 region has 11 residues. CDR3 DNA: TGCAGCGTTGGCCCGAACACTGAAGCTTTCTTT. It translates to CSVGPNTEAFF.

The chain is built from TRBV29-1 and TRBJ1-1; 7 bases are a match to TRBD1. V lost 7 bases, J lost 7 bases, and 6 bases stayed unmatched. Germline CDR1 is SQVTM and CDR2 is ANQGSEA. This CDR3 contains 11 residues. The CDR3: CSARQGIEAFF. Here the CDR3 DNA reads TGCAGCGCTCGACAGGGAATTGAAGCTTTCTTT.

V gene TRBV20-1 combines with J gene TRBJ2-1, with no clear D. This CDR3 spans 12 amino acids. The germline V gene encodes CDR1 DFQATT and CDR2 SNEGSKA (reference sequence). V dropped 5 bases and J dropped 10 bases, with 15 bases sitting between them. CDR3: CSACDVGNEQFF. The CDR3 nucleotides read TGCAGTGCTTGCGATGTAGGGAACGAGCAGTTCTTC.

In its sample, this clonotype was seen once. The chain has TRBV2 and TRBJ2-1; possible D gene TRBD2, 6 bases. The CDR3 length is 15 residues. V was trimmed by 6 bases and J by 8 bases, leaving 20 bases between them. Germline V gene sequence: CDR1 SNHLY, CDR2 FYNNEI. CDR3 in amino acids: CASRDRDGGFHEQFF. The CDR3 DNA is TGTGCCAGCAGAGACCGGGACGGAGGGTTCCATGAGCAGTTCTTC.

The chain combines TRBV7-9 with TRBJ2-7, with TRBD2 as a possible D gene (6 bases). Trimming shortened V by 4 bases and J by 0 bases, and 10 bases separated the two germline ends. In germline, CDR1 is SEHNR, CDR2 FQNEAQ (reference sequence). This CDR3 region has 14 residues. The CDR3 loop reads CASSSPTSSYEQYF. As DNA, the CDR3 is TGTGCCAGCAGCTCGCCGACTAGCTCCTACGAGCAGTACTTC.

J is TRBJ2-3 and V is TRBV6-5; D gene ambiguous. V lost 0 bases, J lost 4 bases, and 20 bases lay in between. In germline, CDR1 is MNHEY, CDR2 SVGAGI. The CDR3 is made up of 18 amino acids. The CDR3 sequence is CASSYSNSGLNGADTQYF. CDR3 DNA sequence: TGTGCCAGCAGTTACTCAAATTCAGGCCTTAATGGGGCAGATACGCAGTATTTT.

The chain carries TRBV6-1 and TRBJ2-1; 7 positions agree with TRBD2. CDR3 size: 16 residues. Germline CDR1 MNHNS, CDR2 SASEGT. V lost 10 bases to trimming and J lost 1 base; unmatched junction nucleotides: 13. In nucleotides, the CDR3 is TGTGCCACCCTCCCGTTCGCGGGGGTGTCCTACAATGAGCAGTTCTTC. Protein sequence: CATLPFAGVSYNEQFF.